Included here is one T cell receptor (beta chain) sequence, with context. Its antigen is unidentified. The data originate from a study of cytomegalovirus exposure and HLA in healthy donors. Broader study findings: The number of N-insertions in an Asian-associated ancestry cluster was reportedly below the approximately 690-donor mean in a later analysis. In a later analysis, TCR association rates varied by HLA locus: DRB1 most, HLA-C fewest. Association of a missense DCLRE1C variant with TCR beta V- and J-gene trimming was reported in a later analysis. Reports credit the classifier with highly specific, highly sensitive diagnosis of cytomegalovirus status.

The length of the CDR3 is 14 residues. CDR1 and CDR2 from the germline V gene are MNHEY and SVGAGI. The V gene lost 2 bases and the J gene lost 0 bases, with 5 bases spanning the gap. 13 Jbeta primers and 60 Vbeta primers were used for the PCR. Assay: immunoSEQ multiplex PCR; the TCRdb copy retains only in-frame clones and omits some. Of 85,000 to 130,000 clones detected, around 82% appear once; the ten largest clones hold under 5%. This clonotype originated in a woman in her forties or fifties in good health and CMV-seropositive. This chain uses TRBV6-5 with TRBJ2-1, with D maybe TRBD2 (5 bases). Material for sequencing was PBMCs. CDR3 nucleotide sequence: TGTGCCAGCAGTTACGGGAGCTCCTACAATGAGCAGTTCTTC. Residues: CASSYGSSYNEQFF.